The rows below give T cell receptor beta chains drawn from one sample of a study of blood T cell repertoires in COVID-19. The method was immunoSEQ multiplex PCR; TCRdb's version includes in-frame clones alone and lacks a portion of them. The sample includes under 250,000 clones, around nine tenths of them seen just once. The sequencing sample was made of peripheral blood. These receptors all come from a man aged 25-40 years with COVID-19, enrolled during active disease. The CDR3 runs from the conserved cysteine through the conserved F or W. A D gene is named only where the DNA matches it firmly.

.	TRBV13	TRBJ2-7	CASSAGGEQYF	TGTGCCAGCAGCGCTGGGGGGGAGCAGTACTTC
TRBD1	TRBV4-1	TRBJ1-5	CASSRVLGQGQGQPQHF	TGCGCCAGCAGCCGGGTCCTTGGACAGGGACAAGGACAGCCCCAGCATTTT
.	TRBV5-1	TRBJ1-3	CASSLQGSGNTIYF	TGCGCCAGCAGCCTACAGGGATCCGGAAACACCATATATTTT
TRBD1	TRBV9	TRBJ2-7	CASSVGGQSYEQYF	TGTGCCAGCAGCGTAGGGGGACAGTCCTACGAGCAGTACTTC
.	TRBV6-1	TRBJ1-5	CASSDPSSNQPQHF	TGTGCCAGCAGTGACCCCTCTAGCAATCAGCCCCAGCATTTT
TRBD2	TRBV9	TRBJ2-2	CASSRSGGQNTGELFF	TGTGCCAGCAGCCGTTCGGGGGGGCAGAACACCGGGGAGCTGTTTTTT
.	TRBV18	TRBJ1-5	CASSEGLSNQPQHF	TGTGCCAGCTCGGAGGGCCTCAGCAATCAGCCCCAGCATTTT
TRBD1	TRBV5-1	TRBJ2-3	CASSATGWTDTQYF	TGCGCCAGCAGCGCGACAGGGTGGACAGATACGCAGTATTTT
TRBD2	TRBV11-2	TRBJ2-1	CASSWTSGPQRQSNEQFF	TGTGCCAGCAGCTGGACTAGCGGGCCCCAAAGACAGAGCAATGAGCAGTTCTTC
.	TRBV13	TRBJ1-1	CASSSALRSKTEAFF	TGTGCCAGCAGCTCCGCCCTACGAAGCAAAACTGAAGCTTTCTTT
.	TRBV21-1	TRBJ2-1	CASRQYNEQFF	TGTGCCAGCAGACAGTACAATGAGCAGTTCTTC